What follows are 27 T cell receptor beta chains derived from one specimen sequenced in a study of blood T cell repertoires in COVID-19. This table comes from immunoSEQ multiplex PCR, and its TCRdb copy is limited to in-frame clones, with some not included. The sample lists 140,000 to 150,000 clones; 75% to 90% were seen once. Sequences were obtained from peripheral blood. These receptor sequences come from a woman in her fifties or sixties with COVID-19, enrolled during active disease.

This clone was counted between two and nine times. The V gene is TRBV19, the J gene TRBJ2-7, with D possibly matching TRBD1 (5 bases). Trimming took 8 bases from V and 4 from J, leaving 9 bases between them. Per germline, CDR1 LNHDA and CDR2 SQIVND (reference sequence). The CDR3 has 11 residues. The DNA for the CDR3 is TGTGCCAGTGGGTCAGGGTACGAGCAGTACTTC. Its translation is CASGSGYEQYF.

This clone was detected only once. DNA of the CDR3: TGTGCCTGGAGAGTCGGAGGCAATTCACCCCTCCACTTT. Its protein is CAWRVGGNSPLHF. This chain joins TRBV30 and TRBJ1-6, with D unresolved. V was clipped by 3 bases and J by 7 bases, with 10 bases between them. CDR1 GTSNPN and CDR2 SVGIG come from the germline V gene (reference sequence). The CDR3 has 13 residues.

This chain links TRBV27 with TRBJ2-5; 9 positions agree with TRBD1. J was trimmed by 3 bases and V by 0 bases; bases with no gene match: 2. CDR1 is MNHEY, CDR2 SMNVEV, per germline (reference sequence). CDR3 length: 15 amino acids. The CDR3 sequence is CASSLSTGGEETQYF. The CDR3 DNA sequence: TGTGCCAGCAGTTTATCGACAGGGGGTGAAGAGACCCAGTACTTC.

This chain uses TRBV19 with TRBJ1-5; possible D gene TRBD1, 5 bases. V lost 7 bases to trimming and J lost 1 base, with 11 bases between them. This CDR3 spans 14 amino acids. Germline assignment: CDR1 LNHDA and CDR2 SQIVND (reference sequence). CDR3 nucleotide sequence: TGTGCCAGTATCAGGGTAGGGAGCAATCAGCCCCAGCATTTT. Its translation is CASIRVGSNQPQHF.

This sequence joins TRBV11-1 and TRBJ1-4; D is unclear. The CDR3 runs to 15 residues. V was trimmed by 5 bases and J by 0 bases, leaving 10 bases between them. Germline CDR1 is SGHAT and CDR2 is FQDESV (reference sequence). In nucleotides, the CDR3 is TGTGCCAGCAGCGGAGAGGGCGCAACTAATGAAAAACTGTTTTTT. Translated, it gives CASSGEGATNEKLFF.

The J gene is TRBJ1-1, the V gene TRBV7-3; TRBD1 matches 7 bases. V lost 5 bases and J lost 4; bases outside the gene matches: 1. Germline CDR1 reads SGHTA; CDR2 reads FQGTGA. This CDR3 has 12 amino acids. The CDR3 loop reads CASSHRGTEAFF. Written as DNA, the CDR3 is TGTGCCAGCAGCCACAGGGGCACTGAAGCTTTCTTT.

The gene calls are TRBV5-4 and TRBJ1-2, with D tentatively TRBD1 (5 bases). Between the trimmed V and J ends, which lost 5 bases and 1 base, there was a span of 15 bases. This CDR3 has 15 amino acids. CDR1 and CDR2 (germline): SGHNT, YYREEE (reference sequence). The CDR3 DNA follows: TGTGCCAGCAGAGTTGAGGCAGGGTTTAACTATGGCTACACCTTC. Translating gives CASRVEAGFNYGYTF.

This sequence joins TRBV10-1 and TRBJ2-1; perhaps TRBD1 as D (6 bases). The CDR3 runs 13 residues. Germline assignment: CDR1 WNHNN and CDR2 SYGVQD (reference sequence). The V end lost 11 bases, the J end lost 1 base, and 12 bases lay between the germline ends. CDR3: CAGGRGSYNEQFF. Written as DNA, the CDR3 is TGCGCCGGAGGCAGGGGATCCTACAATGAGCAGTTCTTC.

The chain combines TRBV11-2 with TRBJ1-5, with D unclear. With 0 bases removed from V and 2 bases from J, the gap between germline ends came to 8 bases. The germline CDR1 and CDR2 sequences are SGHAT and FQNNGV. The CDR3 loop spans 15 amino acids. CDR3 bases: TGTGCCAGCAGCTTAGATGGCCAGGGCAATCAGCCCCAGCATTTT. This sequence encodes CASSLDGQGNQPQHF.

The V gene is TRBV12-3 or TRBV12-4, the J gene TRBJ1-5, with D tentatively TRBD1 (5 bases). The CDR3 spans 13 residues. The V gene lost 6 bases and the J gene lost 5 bases, with 11 bases spanning the gap. Written as DNA, the CDR3 is TGTGCCAGCAGCTCTCAGGGTGATCAGCCCCAGCATTTT. The encoded protein is CASSSQGDQPQHF.

The genes are TRBV27 and TRBJ2-2; possible D gene TRBD1, 6 bases. There are 16 residues in the CDR3. Per the germline V gene, CDR1 is MNHEY and CDR2 is SMNVEV (reference sequence). V was clipped by 5 bases and J by 2 bases, with 15 bases between them. DNA of the CDR3: TGTGCCAGCAGTCATATAGACAGGTTCAACACCGGGGAGCTGTTTTTT. Protein: CASSHIDRFNTGELFF.

The chain employs TRBV7-2 and TRBJ1-1, with D possibly matching TRBD1 (6 bases). The CDR3 runs to 16 residues. V lost 1 base to trimming and J lost 5 bases, with 17 bases between them. Germline loops: CDR1 SGHTA, CDR2 FQGNSA. The DNA for the CDR3 is TGTGCCAGCAGCTTAGGGGGGGGCTATTTTCGGACTGAAGCTTTCTTT. Residues: CASSLGGGYFRTEAFF.

The V gene is TRBV6-4, the J gene TRBJ1-1; 7 nucleotides match TRBD1. Germline V lookup: CDR1 MRHNA, CDR2 SNTAGT. With 9 bases clipped from V and 0 bases from J, the junction kept 4 bases outside the gene matches. The CDR3 contains 13 residues. DNA for the CDR3: TGTGCCAGAGGGGGCCTTATGAACACTGAAGCTTTCTTT. This translates into CARGGLMNTEAFF.

This clone came up a few times. The chain links TRBV19 to TRBJ2-6; perhaps TRBD1 as D (6 bases). Per the germline V gene, CDR1 is LNHDA and CDR2 is SQIVND (reference sequence). The CDR3 covers 15 residues. V was pared by 8 bases and J by 0 bases, with 11 bases between. The CDR3 coding sequence is TGTGCCAGTTGGGACATCAGCTCTGGGGCCAACGTCCTGACTTTC. It codes for CASWDISSGANVLTF.

The chain is built from TRBV30 and TRBJ1-2; TRBD1 matches 8 bases. The CDR3 spans 14 residues. V was clipped by 1 base and J by 1 base; unmatched bases: 2. The germline CDR1 and CDR2 sequences are GTSNPN and SVGIG (reference sequence). CDR3 in amino acids: CAWSGQGINYGYTF. The DNA for the CDR3 is TGTGCCTGGAGTGGACAGGGGATTAACTATGGCTACACCTTC.

V usage is TRBV10-2 and J usage is TRBJ2-5, with 9 bases matching TRBD2. V was clipped by 3 bases and J by 1 base; unmatched bases: 3. The length of the CDR3 is 15 residues. Germline loops: CDR1 WSHSY, CDR2 SAAADI. CDR3 nucleotide sequence: TGCGCCAGCAGTGACCCGGGACTAGCCCAAGAGACCCAGTACTTC. It is translated as CASSDPGLAQETQYF.

This chain joins TRBV5-5 and TRBJ1-4, with unresolved D. Trimming left V 3 bases short and J 4 bases short, with 10 bases between. CDR3 length: 14 residues. Germline loops: CDR1 SGHKS, CDR2 YYEKEE (reference sequence). The CDR3 bases are TGTGCCAGCAGCTCTGACAACGATAATGAAAAACTGTTTTTT. It translates to CASSSDNDNEKLFF.

The chain is built from TRBV29-1 and TRBJ1-2; TRBD1 is a possible D gene (6 bases). The V and J ends lost 6 bases and 4 bases respectively, with 18 bases between them. Germline V CDR1 and CDR2: SQVTM, ANQGSEA. The CDR3 consists of 14 residues. The CDR3 is CSVALPGEGYGYTF. CDR3 nucleotides: TGCAGCGTCGCCCTCCCAGGGGAGGGCTATGGCTACACCTTC.

The chain links TRBV6-5 to TRBJ2-1; tentatively, D is TRBD2 (6 bases). Trimming stripped 6 bases from V and 6 bases from J, with 12 bases between. The CDR3 has 13 residues. The germline CDR1 and CDR2 sequences are MNHEY and SVGAGI. This CDR3 is CASRAQGGNEQFF. CDR3 bases: TGTGCCAGCAGAGCCCAGGGAGGCAATGAGCAGTTCTTC.

The rearrangement joins TRBV30 to TRBJ1-5; D may be TRBD1 (5 bases). The CDR3 contains 13 residues. Trimming took 3 bases from V and 1 from J, leaving 7 bases between them. Germline assignment: CDR1 GTSNPN and CDR2 SVGIG (reference sequence). CDR3 protein: CAWSGGSNQPQHF. As DNA, the CDR3 is TGTGCCTGGAGCGGGGGGAGCAATCAGCCCCAGCATTTT.

The chain links TRBV19 to TRBJ2-7, with TRBD1 matching 11 bases. This CDR3 spans 15 amino acids. Germline V CDR1 and CDR2: LNHDA, SQIVND (reference sequence). V gave up 3 bases and J gave up 3 bases; unmatched junction bases: 4. In DNA form, the CDR3 reads TGTGCCAGTAGTATTGGGGACAGGGGGTACTACGAGCAGTACTTC. Translated: CASSIGDRGYYEQYF.

The chain carries TRBV12-5 and TRBJ1-4; 7 positions match TRBD1. CDR3 length equals 19 residues. Germline CDR1 reads LGHNT; CDR2 reads FRNRAP. With V trimmed by 2 bases and J by 0 bases, 12 bases remained unmatched. The CDR3 spells CASGLSPGQTYSTNEKLFF. The CDR3 DNA reads as TGTGCTAGTGGTTTGTCTCCGGGACAGACCTATTCAACTAATGAAAAACTGTTTTTT. Together with reference TRBV12-5 and TRBJ1-4, the CDR3 gives the full variable domain: DARVTQTPRHKVTEMGQEVTMRCQPILGHNTVFWYRQTMMQGLELLAYFRNRAPLDDSGMPKDRFSAEMPDATLATLKIQPSEPRDSAVYFCASGLSPGQTYSTNEKLFFGSGTQLSVL.

This sequence joins TRBV2 and TRBJ1-4; no firm D call. Trimming left V 1 base short and J 8 bases short, with 11 bases between. Germline loops: CDR1 SNHLY, CDR2 FYNNEI. This CDR3 is built from 14 residues. CDR3 amino acids: CASSEGGEGEKLFF. Written as DNA, the CDR3 is TGTGCCAGCAGTGAAGGGGGAGAGGGCGAAAAACTGTTTTTT.

The CDR3 nucleotides read TGTGCCAGCAGTGCTCGACAGGGGGTCAACACCGGGGAGCTGTTTTTT. Encoded protein: CASSARQGVNTGELFF. The genes are TRBV7-8 and TRBJ2-2; 9 bases map to TRBD1. CDR1 is SGHVS, CDR2 FQNEAQ, per germline. V lost 6 bases to trimming and J lost 2 bases; unmatched junction nucleotides: 7. The CDR3 totals 16 residues.

The chain combines TRBV6-5 with TRBJ1-2; D is possibly TRBD1 (6 bases). The germline gives CDR1 MNHEY, CDR2 SVGAGI. V was shortened by 7 bases and J by 0 bases, with 15 bases between the two germline ends. The CDR3 sequence is 15 residues long. The CDR3 DNA reads TGTGCCAGCAATCCTGTGGGGGCGGCTAACTATGGCTACACCTTC. Its translation is CASNPVGAANYGYTF.

This chain's CDR3 is CASRRDWNTEAFF. The CDR3 DNA reads as TGCGCCAGCAGACGAGATTGGAACACTGAAGCTTTCTTT. The chain recombines TRBV5-1 with TRBJ1-1; D remains ambiguous. Germline-derived CDR1 and CDR2 are SGHRS and YFSETQ. The CDR3 covers 13 residues. Trimming left V 5 bases short and J 1 base short, with 9 bases between.

The genes are TRBV3-1 (or the pseudogene TRBV3-2) and TRBJ2-1, with D hard to call. Germline values: CDR1 LGHDT, CDR2 YNNKEL (reference sequence). The CDR3 extends over 12 amino acids. V was shortened by 0 bases and J by 8 bases, with 5 bases between the two germline ends. For the CDR3, the DNA is TGTGCCAGCAGCCAAGATTCGGATGAGCAGTTCTTC. It translates to CASSQDSDEQFF.